This T cell receptor (beta chain) was sequenced in a study of T-cell memory formation after mild COVID-19. Study-wide results and limits: Confirmation was lacking for SARS-CoV-2 specificity of second-wave clones that peaked on day 37. The appearance of some responding clones in pre-infection memory suggested that cross-reactive memory joined.

TCRalpha and TCRbeta libraries used 5'RACE with constant-segment primers and UMIs. TCRdb called the 5' RACE reads again in MiXCR, with one record for every CDR3 protein. The sample records approximately 480,000 distinct CDR3 sequences, 15% to 20% being singletons. About this clonotype itself: Its antigen is not identified.

In germline, CDR1 is MNHEY, CDR2 SVGEGT. CDR3 length equals 15 residues. V dropped 5 bases and J dropped 8 bases, with 18 bases sitting between them. The chain carries TRBV6-2 or TRBV6-3 and TRBJ1-4; D is perhaps TRBD1 (5 bases). The specimen sequenced was PBMCs or a T cell subset sorted from them (not recorded which). The receptor was isolated from an adult woman who had mild COVID-19 (a few samples of this study predate the infection). Cell type and time point are not known. CDR3 sequence (DNA): TGTGCCAGCAGTCCTGACAGCTCGGCGAGAGAAAAACTGTTTTTT. Translation gives CASSPDSSAREKLFF.